This TCR beta chain was sequenced for a study of blood T cell repertoires in COVID-19 (dated by TCRdb to between 2020 and 2021). A note on the overall study: The collaborator samples originated in the United States, Italy and Spain and spanned the acute and convalescent phases of COVID-19. Where available, HLA class I and class II types were obtained from metadata supplied by the sample provider rather than from assay-based typing. The material from the prospective study consisted of cDNA or gDNA derived from T cells, B-cell-depleted T cells, or PBMCs. Nearly every sample came with metadata listing a de-identified subject ID, COVID-19 status, age in years and sex. The repertoires were released in a freely available public database intended as a resource for research on the immune response to SARS-CoV-2. The dataset comprised deeply sampled blood TCRbeta repertoires from subjects exposed to, actively infected with, or recovered from COVID-19. Samples were obtained from the ongoing ImmuneRACE study (first 160 participants) and from some 1,200 subjects provided by 6 global collaborators.

A word on this clone: The antigen it recognizes is unknown. Within one base of it there is no much larger clone, and no base qualities were kept.

TCRbeta CDR3 regions were amplified from genomic DNA by means of the immunoSEQ Assay, a bias-controlled multiplex PCR. On the authors' methods: Nucleated cell counts per sample were estimated from amplification of reference gene primers within the assay. Sequence reads were collapsed and filtered to measure the absolute abundance of every unique TCRbeta CDR3 rearrangement. For each sample, productive Simpson clonality was calculated as the square root of Simpson's diversity index over productive rearrangements. TCRdb mirrors the immuneACCESS table, restricted to in-frame sequences. Some clones are absent from its copies; in checked studies, under half trace to an unresolved V gene, and the reason for the others is unknown. D and trimming come from the DNA, and the V and J calls and clone size come from that table. The sample profile shows 200,000 or so clones; roughly 79% of them were found once. The ten largest account for 6% to 8% of the sample.

Results the study describes overall, beyond this receptor: Clinical and demographic metadata were provided uncurated, with the amount varying by source and participant.

Collaborating institutions collected whole blood in K2EDTA tubes following their own protocols. Collaborator samples were shipped for TCRbeta analysis as frozen whole blood, isolated PBMCs, or DNA extracted from either sample type. The CDR3 contains 16 residues, cysteine and phenylalanine counted. Of the read, only the CDR3 DNA is kept; its 48 bases are in frame from base 1. This sequence was found in a human donor with acute or convalescent COVID-19. The donor label of this sample is uncertain. The chain links TRBV21-1 with TRBJ2-1; the table's TRBD2 call for D was not verified on the DNA. TRBV21-1 is marked as a pseudogene. The sample taken for sequencing was peripheral blood. The bases read TGTGCCAGCCTAAAAAGGTCTAGTCCACACACACATGAGCAGTTCTTC. Protein translation: CASLKRSSPHTHEQFF.